Below, one T cell receptor (beta chain) is given with its context. Its antigen is not identified. The data were taken from a study of Graves' ophthalmopathy and Graves' hyperthyroidism. Study background: Ophthalmopathy not arising within 18 months of follow-up defined hyperthyroidism as stable.

Study-wide points: Most clonotypes expanded in thyroid above 0.001 frequency were present in blood too.

The CDR3 is 17 residues long. The ends lost 3 bases at V and 3 bases at J; junction bases unmatched: 5. The germline gives CDR1 KGHDR, CDR2 SFDVKD. Amplification of the TCR beta CDR3 regions used RNA transcripts (as template). The authors performed first-round RT-PCR with HTBI primers and then a second-round multiplex PCR. TCRdb fed the multiplex PCR reads into MiXCR, producing one record per CDR3 protein. The sample includes approximately 540,000 distinct CDR3 sequences, approximately 37% of them seen just once. Material: peripheral blood or thyroid tissue (not recorded which). This TCR came from an adult man with Graves' hyperthyroidism. The chain combines TRBV24-1 with TRBJ2-2, with 11 bases identical to TRBD2. The DNA of the CDR3 is TGTGCCACCAGTGATACAGGGACTAGCGGCTACACCGGGGAGCTGTTTTTT. Its translation: CATSDTGTSGYTGELFF.